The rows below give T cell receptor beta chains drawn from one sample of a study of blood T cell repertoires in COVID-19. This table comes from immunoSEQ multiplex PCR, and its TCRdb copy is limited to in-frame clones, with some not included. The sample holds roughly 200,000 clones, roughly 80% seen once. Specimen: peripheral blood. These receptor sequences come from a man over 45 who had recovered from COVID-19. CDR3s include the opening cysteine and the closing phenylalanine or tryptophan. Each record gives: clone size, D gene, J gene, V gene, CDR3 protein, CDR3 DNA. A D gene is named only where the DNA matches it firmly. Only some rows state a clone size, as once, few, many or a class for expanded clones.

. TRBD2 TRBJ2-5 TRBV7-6 CASSLRVSSGRSQETQYF TGTGCCAGCAGCCTGAGAGTTTCTAGCGGGAGGTCCCAAGAGACCCAGTACTTC
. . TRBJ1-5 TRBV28 CASSPRSRSWHF TGTGCCAGCAGTCCCCGTAGTCGTAGTTGGCATTTT
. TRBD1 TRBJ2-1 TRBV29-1 CSVGQGAAYNEQFF TGCAGCGTTGGGCAGGGGGCGGCCTACAATGAGCAGTTCTTC
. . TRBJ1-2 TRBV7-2 CASSLEYSWGYTF TGTGCCAGCAGCTTAGAGTACTCGTGGGGCTACACCTTC
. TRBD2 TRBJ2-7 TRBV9 CASSTSGGSYEQYF TGTGCCAGCAGCACCTCGGGAGGATCCTACGAGCAGTACTTC
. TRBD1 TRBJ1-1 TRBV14 CASSQGTGFTEAFF TGTGCCAGCAGCCAAGGGACAGGGTTTACTGAAGCTTTCTTT
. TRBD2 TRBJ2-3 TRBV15 CATTREDAGVGDTQYF TGTGCCACCACCCGAGAAGATGCGGGAGTAGGAGATACGCAGTATTTT
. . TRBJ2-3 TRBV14 CASSQRSTGDTQYF TGTGCCAGCAGCCAGAGATCTACGGGAGATACGCAGTATTTT
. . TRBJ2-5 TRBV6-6 CASSYGQTATQETQYF TGTGCCAGCAGTTACGGACAGACTGCTACCCAAGAGACCCAGTACTTC
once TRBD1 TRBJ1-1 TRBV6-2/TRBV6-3 CASSQGDRVDTEAFF TGTGCCAGCAGTCAAGGGGACAGGGTGGACACTGAAGCTTTCTTT
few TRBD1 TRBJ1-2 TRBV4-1 CASSLEETGGPYYGYTF TGCGCCAGCAGCCTTGAGGAAACAGGGGGCCCCTACTATGGCTACACCTTC
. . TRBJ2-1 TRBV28 CASSLWRGSEQFF TGTGCCAGCAGTTTATGGCGCGGATCAGAGCAGTTCTTC
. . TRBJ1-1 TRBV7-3 CASSLTGRDTEAFF TGTGCCAGCAGCCTGACAGGAAGGGACACTGAAGCTTTCTTT
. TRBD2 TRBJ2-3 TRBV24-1 CATSSTGSGAHTDTQYF TGTGCCACCAGTTCAACGGGGAGCGGGGCGCACACAGATACGCAGTATTTT
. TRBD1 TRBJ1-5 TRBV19 CASSRTGSQPQHF TGTGCCAGTAGTAGGACAGGGAGTCAGCCCCAGCATTTT
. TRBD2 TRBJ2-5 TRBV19 CASGGSATSGNKETQYF TGTGCCAGTGGCGGCTCGGCGACTAGCGGGAATAAAGAGACCCAGTACTTC